The present T cell receptor beta chain was sequenced within a study of type 1 and type 2 diabetes patients. Study-level information: Sequencing for the whole study yielded roughly 19 million paired-end reads. General observations from the study: Highly-expanded CD4+ clones were few in type 2 diabetes, median one, 3.9% of reads. Some expanded clones seen only in T1D might occur in additional T2D or control samples.

Details on this clonotype: The target antigen is unknown.

V gave up 0 bases and J gave up 8 bases, with 8 bases separating them. Germline V CDR1 and CDR2: KGHSH, LQKENI. The CDR3 is 13 residues long. PCR was run on genomic DNA. Amplification of the beta chain CDR3 used 30 forward and 13 reverse multiplex primers. TCRdb fed the multiplex PCR reads into MiXCR, producing one record per CDR3 protein. The sample records 270,000 or so distinct CDR3 sequences, more than 40% being singletons. This receptor was identified in a man aged 18 to 29 with type 2 diabetes. The sequenced sample consisted of peripheral blood mononuclear cells (PBMCs). The chain carries TRBV18 and TRBJ2-1; D is undetermined. Here the CDR3 reads CASSPPGWHEQFF. The CDR3 nucleotides are TGTGCCAGCTCACCACCGGGGTGGCATGAGCAGTTCTTC. The complete variable domain, with remaining parts taken from reference TRBV18 and TRBJ2-1, reads NAGVMQNPRHLVRRRGQEARLRCSPMKGHSHVYWYRQLPEEGLKFMVYLQKENIIDESGMPKERFSAEFPKEGPSILRIQQVVRGDSAAYFCASSPPGWHEQFFGPGTRLTVL.